This T cell receptor beta chain was identified during a study of T cell responses to AZD1222 COVID-19 vaccine. Overall study findings and caveats: White British people made up most donors, females outnumbered males, and clonal diversity was possibly underestimated. It was only a handful of AZD1222 recipients who were seropositive at baseline. After two AZD1222 doses, spike-specific TCR breadth and depth rose versus day 0.

CDR3 length: 16 amino acids. V was trimmed by 4 bases and J by 1 base, leaving 18 bases between them. Per the germline V gene, CDR1 is SGHRS and CDR2 is YFSETQ. Some second doses came at about 4 weeks and others at about 12 weeks; these were pooled. TCRdb's copy holds only in-frame clones and misses some; the assay was immunoSEQ multiplex PCR. The table lists roughly 200,000 clones, more than 85% of them singletons. Concerning this clone: Antigen unknown.

Sequenced here: peripheral blood, sampled 28 days after the second AZD1222 dose. This chain connects TRBV5-1 to TRBJ2-7; D tentatively fits TRBD1 or TRBD2 (5 bases each). The receptor was derived from an adult who received the AZD1222 COVID-19 vaccine. CDR3 in DNA: TGCGCCAGCAGCGGCTCGGCCGGGACCGCGTCCTACGAGCAGTACTTC. This codes for CASSGSAGTASYEQYF. Supplemented by reference TRBV5-1 and TRBJ2-7, the full variable domain reads KAGVTQTPRYLIKTRGQQVTLSCSPISGHRSVSWYQQTPGQGLQFLFEYFSETQRNKGNFPGRFSGRQFSNSRSEMNVSTLELGDSALYLCASSGSAGTASYEQYFGPGTRLTVT.